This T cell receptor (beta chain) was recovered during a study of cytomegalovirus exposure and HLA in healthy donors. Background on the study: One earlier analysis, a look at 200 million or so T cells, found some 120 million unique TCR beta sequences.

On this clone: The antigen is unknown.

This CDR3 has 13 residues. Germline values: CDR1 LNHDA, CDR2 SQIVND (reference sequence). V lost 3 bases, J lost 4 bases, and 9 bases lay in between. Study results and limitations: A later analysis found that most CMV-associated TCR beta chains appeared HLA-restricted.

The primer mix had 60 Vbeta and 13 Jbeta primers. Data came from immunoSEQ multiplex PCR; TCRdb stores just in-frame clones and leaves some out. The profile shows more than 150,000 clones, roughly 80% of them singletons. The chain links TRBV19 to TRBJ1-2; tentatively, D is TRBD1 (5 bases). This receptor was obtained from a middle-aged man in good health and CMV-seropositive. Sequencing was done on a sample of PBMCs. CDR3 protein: CASSIGGTYGYTF. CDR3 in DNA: TGTGCCAGTAGTATCGGGGGAACCTATGGCTACACCTTC.